The 15 T cell receptor beta chains below come from one sample, sequenced in a study of regulatory T cells in long-lasting Graves disease. Time point specified: newly diagnosed GD, antithyroid drugs for less than 3 months. PBMC RNA served as the TCR library source. Construction of TCR beta libraries relied on iRepertoire HTBI primers and on Arm-PCR targeting CDR3 regions. Using its own MiXCR run on the multiplex PCR reads, TCRdb lists one record per CDR3 protein. The sample lists a few hundred thousand distinct CDR3 sequences; roughly 15% were seen once. The same sample was also used in a study of T cells in Graves' hyperthyroidism and ophthalmopathy.

The starting material was peripheral blood mononuclear cells (PBMCs), obtained at new diagnosis, from a patient treated with antithyroid drugs. Source of these receptors: a woman in her late teens or twenties with Graves disease.

This clonotype is a singleton in its sample. This chain joins TRBV9 and TRBJ2-1, with 10 nucleotides matching TRBD2. Germline V gene data show CDR1 as SGDLS and CDR2 as YYNGEE. The CDR3 loop spans 17 amino acids. The V and J ends lost 4 bases and 8 bases, in that order; junction bases with no gene match: 15. CDR3 DNA: TGTGCCAGCAGCTCCCCGAGGGAGCGGGAGGGCCGAGATGAGCAGTTCTTC. Protein sequence: CASSSPREREGRDEQFF.

A few counts support this clonotype. The gene calls are TRBV5-1 and TRBJ2-3; D is possibly TRBD2 (6 bases). Trimming stripped 5 bases from V and 6 bases from J, with 13 bases between. CDR1 SGHRS and CDR2 YFSETQ come from the germline V gene. The CDR3 sequence is 13 residues long. CDR3 in DNA: TGCGCCAGCAGATACGAGGGGAGGGATACGCAGTATTTT. This sequence encodes CASRYEGRDTQYF.

This clonotype has a handful of counts. The rearrangement links TRBV19 to TRBJ2-7; 9 bases are shared with TRBD1. This CDR3 spans 16 amino acids. CDR1 LNHDA and CDR2 SQIVND come from the germline V gene (reference sequence). The V and J ends lost 5 bases and 4 bases, in that order; junction bases with no gene match: 12. The CDR3 DNA is TGTGCCAGTAGTTTAACCGGGACAGGGCGGACTTACGAGCAGTACTTC. Translating it yields CASSLTGTGRTYEQYF.

This clonotype was observed many times. J is TRBJ2-2 and V is TRBV11-3; D remains unclear. Germline V lookup: CDR1 SGHNT, CDR2 YENEEA. This CDR3 comprises 14 residues. The V gene lost 5 bases and the J gene lost 0 bases, with 7 bases spanning the gap. The CDR3 region is CASSNWANTGELFF. As DNA, the CDR3 is TGTGCCAGCAGCAACTGGGCGAACACCGGGGAGCTGTTTTTT.

In its sample, this clonotype was seen a few times. V and J are TRBV5-1 and TRBJ2-5; possibly TRBD1 for D (5 bases). Germline V gene lookup returns CDR1 SGHRS and CDR2 YFSETQ. This CDR3 has 14 amino acids. V was cut by 4 bases and J by 3 bases, with 13 bases left in between. The CDR3 loop reads CASSEPTVKETQYF. DNA for the CDR3: TGCGCCAGCAGCGAACCGACAGTGAAAGAGACCCAGTACTTC.

This clonotype was detected many times. The genes are TRBV5-6 and TRBJ2-3, with 7 bases matching TRBD2. Per the germline V gene, CDR1 is SGHDT and CDR2 is YYEEEE. V trimming: 3 bases; J trimming: 9 bases; junction bases outside the gene matches: 16. This CDR3 has 16 amino acids. The CDR3 nucleotides read TGTGCCAGCAGCTACAGGACTAGTTTGGGGCTGGGGACGCAGTATTTT. Residues: CASSYRTSLGLGTQYF.

The rearrangement uses TRBV28 and TRBJ2-2, with TRBD1 identical over 9 bases. This CDR3 has 16 amino acids. V was clipped by 8 bases and J by 2 bases; unmatched bases: 9. Germline CDR1 MDHEN, CDR2 SYDVKM. In DNA, the CDR3 is TGTGCCAGCCTGGGGGGGGACAGGGCCAACACCGGGGAGCTGTTTTTT. Its translation: CASLGGDRANTGELFF.

The chain recombines TRBV7-3 with TRBJ1-1, with 8 nucleotides matching TRBD1. The CDR3 runs 13 residues. The V gene end was trimmed by 4 bases and the J gene end by 11 bases; junction bases not matched to a gene: 9. Germline V lookup: CDR1 SGHTA, CDR2 FQGTGA. CDR3 sequence: CASSYLQGGNAFF. DNA of the CDR3: TGTGCCAGCAGCTACCTACAGGGGGGTAATGCTTTCTTT.

This clonotype came up many times. The chain links TRBV2 to TRBJ2-3; the D gene is possibly TRBD2 (5 bases). The V end was cut by 3 bases, the J end by 2 bases, with 12 bases between. The V gene's germline CDR1 is SNHLY and CDR2 FYNNEI. This CDR3 region has 15 residues. DNA for the CDR3: TGTGCCAGCAGTGATCTAGGTAGCGCCACAGATACGCAGTATTTT. Protein: CASSDLGSATDTQYF.

Note on this clonotype: A junction boundary mismatches the germline segment, possibly from a read error. This chain uses TRBV12-3 or TRBV12-4 with TRBJ1-1; TRBD1 agrees at 7 bases. The CDR3 is 11 residues long. The CDR3 loop is CANSLQGTMEF. Here the CDR3 DNA reads TGTGCCAACAGTTTACAGGGGACCATGGAGTTT.

The V gene is TRBV15, the J gene TRBJ2-5; 11 bases line up with TRBD2. CDR3 length equals 18 residues. Germline V CDR1 and CDR2: LNHNV, YYDKDF (reference sequence). The V gene end was trimmed by 5 bases and the J gene end by 3 bases; junction bases not matched to a gene: 14. Written as DNA, the CDR3 is TGTGCCACCAGCTCCAGACTAGCGGGGTTTCTTTGGGAAGAGACCCAGTACTTC. This codes for CATSSRLAGFLWEETQYF.

Many counts were recorded for this clonotype. CDR3 DNA: TGTGCCAGCAGCCTCAGGGGAGACCCCTACGAGCAGTACTTC. Residues: CASSLRGDPYEQYF. The rearrangement uses TRBV27 and TRBJ2-7; tentatively, D is TRBD1 (6 bases). The CDR3 runs 14 residues. The V gene lost 6 bases and the J gene lost 2 bases, with 14 bases spanning the gap. Germline V CDR1 and CDR2: MNHEY, SMNVEV (reference sequence).

To note about this clonotype: A much larger clone lies one base from this, so it may be a read error. The J gene is TRBJ1-4, the V gene TRBV2; no clear D gene. There are 14 residues in the CDR3. Germline CDR1 is SNHLY and CDR2 is FYNNEI. CDR3 in amino acids: CASSEAYSVRKLSF. The CDR3, as DNA: TGTGCCAGCAGTGAAGCGTACTCTGTACGGAAACTGTCTTTT.

Many counts were recorded for this clonotype. This chain uses TRBV12-3 or TRBV12-4 with TRBJ2-5; TRBD1 agrees at 9 bases. With 6 bases clipped from V and 4 bases from J, the junction kept 3 bases outside the gene matches. The CDR3 is 13 residues long. CDR3 region: CASSDRGRETQYF. In DNA form, the CDR3 reads TGTGCCAGCAGCGACAGGGGGAGAGAGACCCAGTACTTC.

The rearrangement links TRBV6-1 to TRBJ2-6, with a tentative D call TRBD1 (6 bases). Germline V gene data show CDR1 as MNHNS and CDR2 as SASEGT. V was pared by 8 bases and J by 2 bases, with 16 bases between. There are 16 residues in the CDR3. CDR3 bases: TGTGCCAGCCTGTTCCACCACAGGGCTGGGGCCAACGTCCTGACTTTC. Its translation is CASLFHHRAGANVLTF.